The 23 T cell receptor beta chains presented below share a single source sample, sequenced in a study of beta chain features in type 1 diabetes. General study points: Significant though moderate, a shortening of TCRB CDR3s appeared in all four CD4+ subsets of Type 1 diabetes patients.

Every bit of the isolated RNA underwent reverse transcription, so sequencing read expressed TCRB transcripts. This table comes from immunoSEQ multiplex PCR, and its TCRdb copy is limited to in-frame clones, with some not included. In the table there are over 600,000 clones, approximately 13% of which are singletons. No antigens are known for them. The sample comprised naive CD4+ T cells from blood. These receptors were obtained from a young man with type 1 diabetes.

This sequence joins TRBV25-1 and TRBJ2-7; 13 bases are shared with TRBD2. Germline CDR1 MGHDK, CDR2 SYGVNS. The CDR3 is 18 amino acids. V shed 2 bases and J 1 base; nucleotides not matched to a gene: 8. This CDR3 is CASSETPLAGGKSYEQYF. The CDR3 DNA reads as TGTGCCAGCAGTGAAACTCCACTAGCGGGGGGGAAATCCTACGAGCAGTACTTC.

This clone was picked up a small number of times. The sample has other DNA sequences that encode this CDR3 too. The gene calls are TRBV7-2 and TRBJ1-2; no reliable D call. The V and J ends lost 0 bases and 2 bases respectively, with 7 bases between them. CDR3 length equals 14 residues. CDR1 is SGHTA and CDR2 is FQGNSA in the germline V gene. Here the CDR3 reads CASSLATGNYGYTF. CDR3 bases: TGTGCCAGCAGCTTAGCAACGGGGAACTATGGCTACACCTTC. The full variable domain, rest sourced from reference TRBV7-2 and TRBJ1-2, is GAGVSQSPSNKVTEKGKDVELRCDPISGHTALYWYRQSLGQGLEFLIYFQGNSAPDKSGLPSDRFSAERTGGSVSTLTIQRTQQEDSAVYLCASSLATGNYGYTFGSGTRLTVV.

The rearrangement joins TRBV5-1 to TRBJ2-2; the D is unclear. The CDR3 has 14 amino acids. Germline CDR1 SGHRS, CDR2 YFSETQ. V lost 6 bases to trimming and J lost 4 bases, with 13 bases between them. The CDR3, as DNA: TGCGCCAGCATCGTAGGGCCGGGCACCGGGGAGCTGTTTTTT. Amino acid sequence: CASIVGPGTGELFF.

Only a few counts were recorded for this clone. DNA for the CDR3: TGTGCCAGCAGTGAATACAGGGGGAATCAGCCCCAGCATTTT. Translating it yields CASSEYRGNQPQHF. The chain uses TRBV25-1 and TRBJ1-5; 7 bases align to TRBD1. The germline CDR1 and CDR2 sequences are MGHDK and SYGVNS. This CDR3 comprises 14 residues. Trimming cost V 0 bases and J 4 bases; bases outside gene matches: 0.

This clone was seen a handful of times. The chain recombines TRBV6-5 with TRBJ2-2; no reliable D call. Germline CDR1 is MNHEY and CDR2 is SVGAGI. The CDR3 runs 16 residues. V was cut by 2 bases and J by 3 bases, with 13 bases left in between. The CDR3 spells CASSYRPNGDTGELFF. The CDR3 bases are TGTGCCAGCAGTTACAGGCCGAATGGGGACACCGGGGAGCTGTTTTTT.

This clone has more than one count but fewer than ten. The J gene is TRBJ2-5, the V gene TRBV7-2; 10 bases map to TRBD2. The V gene's germline CDR1 is SGHTA and CDR2 FQGNSA. V trimming: 5 bases; J trimming: 0 bases; junction bases outside the gene matches: 3. There are 15 residues in the CDR3. The CDR3: CASSHTSGNQETQYF. CDR3 DNA: TGTGCCAGCAGCCATACTAGCGGGAACCAAGAGACCCAGTACTTC.

The chain uses TRBV7-2 and TRBJ1-5; no clear D. The CDR3 runs 19 residues. Germline lookup yields CDR1 SGHTA and CDR2 FQGNSA. The V end lost 5 bases, the J end lost 1 base, and 24 bases lay between the germline ends. The CDR3 reads CASSRFVANVLDSNQPQHF. The CDR3 nucleotides are TGTGCCAGCAGCCGGTTTGTTGCTAATGTGCTAGACAGCAATCAGCCCCAGCATTTT.

This clone was picked up a small number of times. This chain uses TRBV5-6 with TRBJ2-3; 8 bases agree with TRBD1. Germline V gene lookup returns CDR1 SGHDT and CDR2 YYEEEE. The CDR3 extends over 16 amino acids. Losses at the gene ends were 3 bases for V and 4 bases for J; bases not matched to a gene: 10. In DNA form, the CDR3 reads TGTGCCAGCAGCTCCGACAGGGGCGAGATTTCAGATACGCAGTATTTT. Encoded protein: CASSSDRGEISDTQYF.

This clone turned up a few times. The J gene is TRBJ2-1, the V gene TRBV30, with D hard to call. Trimming cost V 7 bases and J 10 bases, with 11 bases left between them. The CDR3 loop spans 10 amino acids. From germline, CDR1 is GTSNPN and CDR2 SVGIG (reference sequence). CDR3 loop: CASLLGEQFF. The DNA for the CDR3 is TGTGCCTCGCTCCTCGGGGAGCAGTTCTTC. Filled out from reference TRBV30 and TRBJ2-1, the complete variable domain reads SQTIHQWPATLVQPVGSPLSLECTVEGTSNPNLYWYRQAAGRGLQLLFYSVGIGQISSEVPQNLSASRPQDRQFILSSKKLLLSDSGFYLCASLLGEQFFGPGTRLTVL.

This clone turned up a few times. This chain links TRBV25-1 with TRBJ2-5; TRBD2 matches 11 bases. This CDR3 comprises 13 residues. Germline CDR1 reads MGHDK; CDR2 reads SYGVNS. J lost 3 bases, V lost 7 bases, and 1 base had no gene match. The DNA for the CDR3 is TGTGCCAGCACACTAGCGGGGGAAGAGACCCAGTACTTC. Translation: CASTLAGEETQYF. The complete variable domain, with remaining parts taken from reference TRBV25-1 and TRBJ2-5, reads EADIYQTPRYLVIGTGKKITLECSQTMGHDKMYWYQQDPGMELHLIHYSYGVNSTEKGDLSSESTVSRIRTEHFPLTLESARPSHTSQYLCASTLAGEETQYFGPGTRLLVL.

This clone was recorded a few times. The rearrangement joins TRBV19 to TRBJ1-2; 7 nucleotides match TRBD1. CDR1 and CDR2 (germline): LNHDA, SQIVND (reference sequence). The CDR3 is 15 amino acids. Losses at the gene ends were 9 bases for V and 0 bases for J; bases not matched to a gene: 10. The CDR3 here is CASSRDRITNYGYTF. The CDR3 DNA sequence: TGTGCCAGCAGCCGGGACAGAATAACTAACTATGGCTACACCTTC.

The chain joins TRBV25-1 to TRBJ1-6; perhaps TRBD1 as D (6 bases). Germline V CDR1 and CDR2: MGHDK, SYGVNS. V was clipped by 2 bases and J by 0 bases, with 14 bases between them. CDR3 length: 18 residues. The CDR3 reads CASSENKGQSSYNSPLHF. Here the CDR3 DNA reads TGTGCCAGCAGTGAAAATAAAGGACAGAGCTCCTATAATTCACCCCTCCACTTT. The full variable domain, rest sourced from reference TRBV25-1 and TRBJ1-6, is EADIYQTPRYLVIGTGKKITLECSQTMGHDKMYWYQQDPGMELHLIHYSYGVNSTEKGDLSSESTVSRIRTEHFPLTLESARPSHTSQYLCASSENKGQSSYNSPLHFGNGTRLTVT.

The CDR3 protein is CASSPATDTQYF. CDR3 nucleotides: TGTGCCAGCAGCCCGGCCACAGATACGCAGTATTTT. The rearrangement links TRBV5-4 to TRBJ2-3; no clear D gene. Deletions cut 4 bases from V and 2 bases from J, with 5 bases between. The CDR3 covers 12 residues. CDR1 is SGHNT, CDR2 YYREEE, per germline (reference sequence).

This clone occurred a few times. The V gene is TRBV28, the J gene TRBJ2-7, with D perhaps TRBD1 or TRBD2 (5 bases each). This CDR3 comprises 16 residues. Germline loops: CDR1 MDHEN, CDR2 SYDVKM. V gave up 6 bases and J gave up 0 bases, with 18 bases separating them. The CDR3 protein is CASRTTGTVISYEQYF. The CDR3 DNA reads TGTGCCAGCAGGACTACTGGGACGGTTATCTCCTACGAGCAGTACTTC.

In its sample, this clone was seen a few times. This chain joins TRBV9 and TRBJ2-5; D might be TRBD2 (5 bases). The CDR3 has 18 amino acids. CDR1 and CDR2 (germline): SGDLS, YYNGEE. Between the trimmed V and J ends, which lost 2 bases and 2 bases, there was a span of 22 bases. The CDR3 region is CASSVAPYPGGSQETQYF. The DNA for the CDR3 is TGTGCCAGCAGCGTCGCCCCCTATCCCGGTGGGAGTCAAGAGACCCAGTACTTC. The full variable domain, rest sourced from reference TRBV9 and TRBJ2-5, is DSGVTQTPKHLITATGQRVTLRCSPRSGDLSVYWYQQSLDQGLQFLIQYYNGEERAKGNILERFSAQQFPDLHSELNLSSLELGDSALYFCASSVAPYPGGSQETQYFGPGTRLLVL.

The gene calls are TRBV6-5 and TRBJ2-1; no definite D call. Trimming took 6 bases from V and 2 from J, leaving 5 bases between them. Germline CDR1 and CDR2: MNHEY and SVGAGI. The CDR3 covers 12 residues. The CDR3 DNA follows: TGTGCCAGCAGATCACCCTACAATGAGCAGTTCTTC. This gives the protein CASRSPYNEQFF.

This clone has just a few counts. The V and J genes are TRBV30 and TRBJ2-1, with 9 nucleotides matching TRBD2. J lost 6 bases, V lost 3 bases, and 3 bases had no gene match. CDR1 is GTSNPN and CDR2 is SVGIG in the germline V gene (reference sequence). The CDR3 has 13 residues. This chain's CDR3 is CAWSPSGVNEQFF. CDR3 in DNA: TGTGCCTGGAGCCCTAGCGGGGTCAATGAGCAGTTCTTC.

The CDR3 reads CASSSGGPQETQYF. In nucleotides, the CDR3 is TGTGCCAGCAGTTCTGGGGGCCCCCAAGAGACCCAGTACTTC. The chain joins TRBV28 to TRBJ2-5, with D tentatively TRBD1 (6 bases). The CDR3 covers 14 residues. CDR1 MDHEN and CDR2 SYDVKM come from the germline V gene. V dropped 4 bases and J dropped 1 base, with 10 bases sitting between them.

This clone showed up just a few times. Other DNA sequences of this sample code for an identical CDR3. The chain combines TRBV28 with TRBJ2-7; D may be TRBD1 or TRBD2 (5 bases each). V lost 8 bases and J 2 bases, leaving 10 bases between the germline ends. Germline CDR1 reads MDHEN; CDR2 reads SYDVKM. This CDR3 has 12 amino acids. The CDR3, as DNA: TGTGCCAGCCGGGACCGTCCCTACGAGCAGTACTTC. It encodes CASRDRPYEQYF.

The V and J genes are TRBV5-6 and TRBJ1-1, with D possibly matching TRBD1 (5 bases). The V and J ends lost 4 bases and 11 bases respectively, with 12 bases between them. The CDR3 runs to 11 residues. Germline CDR1 reads SGHDT; CDR2 reads YYEEEE. The CDR3 here is CASSAGLRAFF. The CDR3 nucleotides are TGTGCCAGCAGCGCAGGGTTGAGGGCTTTCTTT. Filled out from reference TRBV5-6 and TRBJ1-1, the complete variable domain reads DAGVTQSPTHLIKTRGQQVTLRCSPKSGHDTVSWYQQALGQGPQFIFQYYEEEERQRGNFPDRFSGHQFPNYSSELNVNALLLGDSALYLCASSAGLRAFFGQGTRLTVV.

The chain has TRBV7-2 and TRBJ2-1; a possible D gene is TRBD2 (5 bases). The germline V gene has CDR1 SGHTA and CDR2 FQGNSA. The V gene lost 1 base and the J gene lost 4 bases, with 11 bases spanning the gap. The CDR3 is 15 residues long. The CDR3 DNA sequence: TGTGCCAGCAGCTTAGGCCGGACTGTTTACAATGAGCAGTTCTTC. It encodes CASSLGRTVYNEQFF.

In this sample, this clone turned up a few times. The CDR3 is CASSEMSGGYNEQFF. DNA of the CDR3: TGTGCCAGCAGTGAAATGTCGGGGGGGTACAATGAGCAGTTCTTC. The rearrangement uses TRBV25-1 and TRBJ2-1, with 8 bases identical to TRBD2. V dropped 2 bases and J dropped 4; count of bases not matched to a gene: 4. Germline V lookup: CDR1 MGHDK, CDR2 SYGVNS. The CDR3 consists of 15 residues.

This clone was seen only a few times. The chain links TRBV15 to TRBJ2-1, with 10 bases lining up with TRBD2. Looked up from germline, CDR1 is LNHNV and CDR2 is YYDKDF (reference sequence). This CDR3 has 15 residues. Trimming took 4 bases from V and 4 from J; bases not matched to a gene: 4. CDR3 loop: CATSTGLAKYNEQFF. The CDR3 nucleotides are TGTGCCACCAGCACGGGACTAGCGAAATACAATGAGCAGTTCTTC.